The 8 T cell receptor beta chains below were found in one sample sequenced in a study of early T cells in non-severe SARS-CoV-2 infection. TCRdb passed the 5' RACE reads through MiXCR, listing each CDR3 protein once. The table includes some 56,000 distinct CDR3 sequences, about 11% detected once. What was sequenced was whole blood. These receptors were collected from an adult who was a healthcare worker with PCR-confirmed SARS-CoV-2 infection or an uninfected control (not recorded which).

This clonotype was seen only a few times. V and J are TRBV7-9 and TRBJ2-2; D remains ambiguous. V shed 4 bases and J shed 1 base, with 13 bases lying between them. Germline V CDR1 and CDR2: SEHNR, FQNEAQ (reference sequence). The CDR3 loop spans 16 amino acids. The CDR3 bases are TGTGCCAGCAGCTCCACACTCAGAGTGAACACCGGGGAGCTGTTTTTT. As protein: CASSSTLRVNTGELFF.

This clonotype was seen only a few times. This chain links TRBV6-6 with TRBJ1-1, with 7 positions matching TRBD1. The CDR3 spans 14 residues. Germline CDR1 and CDR2: MNHNY and SVGAGI (reference sequence). V was pared by 4 bases and J by 8 bases, with 10 bases of the junction left unmatched. DNA for the CDR3: TGTGCCAGCAGTTCCGGGACAGCTAACTTCGAAGCTTTCTTT. Translation gives CASSSGTANFEAFF.

The chain combines TRBV7-9 with TRBJ2-7; perhaps TRBD1 as D (5 bases). The CDR3 totals 14 residues. The V gene's germline CDR1 is SEHNR and CDR2 FQNEAQ (reference sequence). The V end was cut by 1 base, the J end by 6 bases, with 13 bases between. The CDR3 loop reads CASSLETASAEQYF. In DNA form, the CDR3 reads TGTGCCAGCAGCTTAGAGACAGCCTCGGCCGAGCAGTACTTC.

This sequence joins TRBV7-2 and TRBJ2-2; 9 nucleotides line up with TRBD2. Germline lookup yields CDR1 SGHTA and CDR2 FQGNSA. V was clipped by 2 bases and J by 4 bases; unmatched bases: 8. This CDR3 has 17 amino acids. CDR3 loop: CASSLHPAGGGTGELFF. The CDR3 nucleotides read TGTGCCAGCAGCTTACATCCAGCGGGGGGTGGCACCGGGGAGCTGTTTTTT.

The J gene is TRBJ2-7, the V gene TRBV6-2 or TRBV6-3; D is ambiguous. Germline V gives CDR1 MNHEY, CDR2 SVGEGT. This CDR3 comprises 12 residues. Trimming removed 7 bases from V and 4 bases from J, with 11 bases in between. The CDR3 loop reads CASTSGSYEQYF. The CDR3 DNA reads as TGTGCCAGCACCTCGGGCAGTTACGAGCAGTACTTC.

In this sample, this clonotype turned up once. In this CDR3 the conserved last residue, phenylalanine or tryptophan, is missing, so a read error is likely. The chain couples TRBV29-1 to TRBJ2-3; weak D call: TRBD1 (6 bases). Germline CDR1 reads SQVTM; CDR2 reads ANQGSEA. The CDR3 runs to 13 residues. V was clipped by 3 bases and J by 4 bases, with 11 bases between them. CDR3 protein: CSVDLRQADTQYL. The CDR3 nucleotides are TGCAGCGTTGATCTCCGACAGGCAGATACGCAGTATTTA.

The V gene is TRBV12-3 or TRBV12-4, the J gene TRBJ2-7; TRBD2 might be the D (6 bases). The CDR3 covers 15 residues. V lost 8 bases to trimming and J lost 0 bases, with 17 bases between them. CDR3 region: CASGASERASYEQYF. CDR3 DNA sequence: TGTGCCAGCGGGGCCTCCGAGCGGGCCTCCTACGAGCAGTACTTC.

The chain joins TRBV7-6 to TRBJ2-1; 13 bases are shared with TRBD2. In germline, CDR1 is SGHVS, CDR2 FNYEAQ. The CDR3 length is 18 residues. V dropped 2 bases and J dropped 0; count of bases not matched to a gene: 4. The CDR3 loop reads CASSLKLAGGYSYNEQFF. Written as DNA, the CDR3 is TGTGCCAGCAGCTTAAAACTAGCGGGAGGGTACTCCTACAATGAGCAGTTCTTC.